This T cell receptor beta chain was sequenced for a study of shared clonotypes between healthy human individuals. In regard to this clone: Its matching antigen is unknown.

General study findings and limits: A small donor pool kept down the genetic and exposure-history diversity that was represented.

Germline CDR1 MNHEY, CDR2 SVGAGI. V lost 7 bases, J lost 3 bases, and 10 bases lay in between. The CDR3 runs 12 residues. In the original analysis: With immunoSEQ giving junction-only sequences and no quality scores, filtering differed. Profiled with immunoSEQ multiplex PCR; TCRdb holds only in-frame clones, not every one. Clonal size and the V and J genes are those of that table, whereas D and trimming came from the DNA. The sample contains roughly 2.2 million clones, approximately 93% of which appear only once. The chain combines TRBV6-5 with TRBJ2-7, with D possibly TRBD2 on 5 matching bases. Sequenced: naive CD4+ T cells from PBMCs. Subset indicated: CD45RA+ positively selected. The sequence came from a man aged 18 to 30 in good health. Some clones in this sample may be carry-over from other donors' samples. In DNA, the CDR3 is TGTGCCAGCAAGGACGACTACTACGAGCAGTACTTC. This gives the protein CASKDDYYEQYF.